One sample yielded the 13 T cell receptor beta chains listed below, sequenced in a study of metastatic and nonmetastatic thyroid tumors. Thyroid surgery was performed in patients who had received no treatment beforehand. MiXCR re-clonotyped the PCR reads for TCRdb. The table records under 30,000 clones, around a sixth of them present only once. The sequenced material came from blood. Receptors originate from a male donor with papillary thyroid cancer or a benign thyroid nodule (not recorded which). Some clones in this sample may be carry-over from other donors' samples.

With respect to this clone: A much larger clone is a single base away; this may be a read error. The CDR3 reads CSGSNRYDQFF. DNA for the CDR3: TGCAGCGGGTCAAACCGCTATGATCAGTTCTTC. This chain connects TRBV29-1 to TRBJ2-1; D gene ambiguous. CDR1 and CDR2 (germline): SQVTM, ANQGSEA. The CDR3 is 11 residues long.

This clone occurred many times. CDR3 amino acids: CASSLNVGETQYF. CDR3 bases: TGTGCCAGCAGCTTAAACGTTGGGGAGACCCAGTACTTC. The rearrangement uses TRBV11-2 and TRBJ2-5; no firm D call. Germline V gives CDR1 SGHAT, CDR2 FQNNGV. The CDR3 contains 13 residues. V lost 2 bases and J 5 bases, leaving 9 bases between the germline ends.

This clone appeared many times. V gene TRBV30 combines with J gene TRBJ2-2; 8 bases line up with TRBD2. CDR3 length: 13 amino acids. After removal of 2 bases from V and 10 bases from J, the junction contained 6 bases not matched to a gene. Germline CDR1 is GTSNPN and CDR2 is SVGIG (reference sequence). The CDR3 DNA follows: TGTGCCTGGAGTCCCAATAGCGGGAAGGAGCTGTTTTTT. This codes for CAWSPNSGKELFF.

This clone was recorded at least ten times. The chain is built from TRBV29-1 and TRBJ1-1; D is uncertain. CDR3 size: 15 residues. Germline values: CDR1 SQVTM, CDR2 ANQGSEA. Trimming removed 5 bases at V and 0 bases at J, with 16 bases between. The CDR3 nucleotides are TGCAGCGTTCTGTTGAGCTTTCCTTTGAACACTGAAGCTTTCTTT. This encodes CSVLLSFPLNTEAFF.

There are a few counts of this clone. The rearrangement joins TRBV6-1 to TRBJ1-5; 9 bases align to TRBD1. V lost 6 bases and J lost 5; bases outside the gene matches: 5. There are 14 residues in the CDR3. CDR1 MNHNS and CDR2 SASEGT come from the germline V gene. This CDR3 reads CASRDDRGDQPQHF. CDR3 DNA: TGTGCCAGCAGAGATGACAGGGGGGATCAGCCCCAGCATTTT.

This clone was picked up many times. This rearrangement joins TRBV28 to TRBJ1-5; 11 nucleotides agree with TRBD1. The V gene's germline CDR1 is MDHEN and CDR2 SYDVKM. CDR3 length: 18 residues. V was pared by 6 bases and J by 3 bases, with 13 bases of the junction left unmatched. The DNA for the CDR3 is TGTGCCAGCAGCCACCGGACAGGGGGCGAATCTTTCAATCAGCCCCAGCATTTT. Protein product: CASSHRTGGESFNQPQHF.

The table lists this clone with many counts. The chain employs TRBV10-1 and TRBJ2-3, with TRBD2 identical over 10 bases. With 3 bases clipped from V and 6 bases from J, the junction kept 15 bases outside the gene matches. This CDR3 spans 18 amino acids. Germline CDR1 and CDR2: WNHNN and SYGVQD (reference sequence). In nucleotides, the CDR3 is TGCGCCAGCAGTGAATTGGCAAGGGCTAGCGGGAGATATGATACGCAGTATTTT. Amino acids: CASSELARASGRYDTQYF.

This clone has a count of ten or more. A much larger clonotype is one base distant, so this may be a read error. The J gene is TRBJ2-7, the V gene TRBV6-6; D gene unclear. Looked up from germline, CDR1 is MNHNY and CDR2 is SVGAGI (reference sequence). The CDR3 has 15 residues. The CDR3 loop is CASSYSGSHLYEQYF. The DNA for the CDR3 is TGTGCCAGCAGTTACTCCGGCTCACACCTCTACGAGCAATACTTC.

CDR3 residues: CASSVGRESTDTQYF. The CDR3, as DNA: TGTGCCAGCAGCGTAGGCAGGGAGAGCACAGATACGCAGTATTTT. V is TRBV9 and J is TRBJ2-3, with D possibly being TRBD1 or TRBD2 (5 bases each). The V gene lost 0 bases and the J gene lost 0 bases, with 8 bases spanning the gap. The CDR3 length is 15 residues. Germline V CDR1 and CDR2: SGDLS, YYNGEE.

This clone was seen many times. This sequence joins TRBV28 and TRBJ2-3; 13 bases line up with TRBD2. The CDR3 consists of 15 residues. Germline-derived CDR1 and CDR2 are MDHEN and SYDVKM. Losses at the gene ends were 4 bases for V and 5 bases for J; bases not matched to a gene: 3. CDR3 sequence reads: CASSSGLAGEDTQYF. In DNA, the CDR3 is TGTGCCAGCAGTTCAGGACTAGCGGGAGAAGATACGCAGTATTTT. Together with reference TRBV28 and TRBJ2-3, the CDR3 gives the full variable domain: DVKVTQSSRYLVKRTGEKVFLECVQDMDHENMFWYRQDPGLGLRLIYFSYDVKMKEKGDIPEGYSVSREKKERFSLILESASTNQTSMYLCASSSGLAGEDTQYFGPGTRLTVL.

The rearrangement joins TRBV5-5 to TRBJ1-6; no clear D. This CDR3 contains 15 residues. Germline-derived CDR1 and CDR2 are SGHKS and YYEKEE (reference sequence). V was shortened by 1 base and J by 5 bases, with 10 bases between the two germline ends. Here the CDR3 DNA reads TGTGCCAGCAGCTTGTGGCAGACGAATAATTCACCCCTCCACTTT. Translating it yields CASSLWQTNNSPLHF.

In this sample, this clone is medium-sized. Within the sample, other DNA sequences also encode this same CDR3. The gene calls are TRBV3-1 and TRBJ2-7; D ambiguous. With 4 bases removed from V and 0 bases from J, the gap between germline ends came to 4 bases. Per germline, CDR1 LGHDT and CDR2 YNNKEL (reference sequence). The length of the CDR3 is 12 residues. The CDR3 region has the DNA TGTGCCAGCAGCCGAAGCTCCTACGAGCAGTACTTC. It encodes CASSRSSYEQYF.

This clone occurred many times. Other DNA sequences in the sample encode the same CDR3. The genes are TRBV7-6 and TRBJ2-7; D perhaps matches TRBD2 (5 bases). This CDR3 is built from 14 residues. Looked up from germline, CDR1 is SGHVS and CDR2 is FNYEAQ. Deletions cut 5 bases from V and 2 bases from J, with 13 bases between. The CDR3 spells CASSDGRAAYEQYF. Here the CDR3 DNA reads TGTGCCAGCAGCGATGGGCGGGCTGCCTACGAGCAGTACTTC.